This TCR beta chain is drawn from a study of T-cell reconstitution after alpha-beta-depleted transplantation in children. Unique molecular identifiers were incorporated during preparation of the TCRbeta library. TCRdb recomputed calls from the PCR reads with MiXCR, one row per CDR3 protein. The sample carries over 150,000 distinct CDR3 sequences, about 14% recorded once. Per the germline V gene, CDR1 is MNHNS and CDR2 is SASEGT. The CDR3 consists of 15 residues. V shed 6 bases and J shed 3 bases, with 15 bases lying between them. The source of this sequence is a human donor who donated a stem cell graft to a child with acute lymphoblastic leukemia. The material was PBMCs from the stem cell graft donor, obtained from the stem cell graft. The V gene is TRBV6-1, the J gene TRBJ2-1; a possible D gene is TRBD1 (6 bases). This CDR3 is CASSLDRNYYNEQFF. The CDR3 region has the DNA TGTGCCAGCAGCCTAGACAGGAATTACTACAATGAGCAGTTCTTC.